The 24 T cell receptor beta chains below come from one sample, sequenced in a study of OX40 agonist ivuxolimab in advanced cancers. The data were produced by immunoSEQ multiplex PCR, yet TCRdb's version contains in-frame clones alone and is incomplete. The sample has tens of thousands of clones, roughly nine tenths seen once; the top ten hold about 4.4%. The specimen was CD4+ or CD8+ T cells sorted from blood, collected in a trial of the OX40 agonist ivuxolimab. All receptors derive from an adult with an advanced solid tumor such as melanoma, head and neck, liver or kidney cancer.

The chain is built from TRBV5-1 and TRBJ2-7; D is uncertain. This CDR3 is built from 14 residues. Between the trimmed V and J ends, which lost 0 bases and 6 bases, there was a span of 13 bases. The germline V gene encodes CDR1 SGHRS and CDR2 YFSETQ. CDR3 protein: CASSLASMVGEQYF. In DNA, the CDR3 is TGCGCCAGCAGCTTGGCCTCCATGGTTGGCGAGCAGTACTTC.

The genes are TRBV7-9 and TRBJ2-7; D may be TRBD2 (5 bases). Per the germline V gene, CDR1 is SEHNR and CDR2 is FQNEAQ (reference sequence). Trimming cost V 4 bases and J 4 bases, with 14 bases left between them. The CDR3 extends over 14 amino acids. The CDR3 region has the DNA TGTGCCAGCAGCTCACGGACTTATTGGTACGAGCAGTACTTC. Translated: CASSSRTYWYEQYF.

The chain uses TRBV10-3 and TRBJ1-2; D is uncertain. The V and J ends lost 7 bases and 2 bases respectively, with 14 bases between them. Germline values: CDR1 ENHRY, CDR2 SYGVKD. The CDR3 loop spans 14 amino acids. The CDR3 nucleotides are TGTGCCATCAATCGTCCAGGAACAAACTATGGCTACACCTTC. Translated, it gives CAINRPGTNYGYTF.

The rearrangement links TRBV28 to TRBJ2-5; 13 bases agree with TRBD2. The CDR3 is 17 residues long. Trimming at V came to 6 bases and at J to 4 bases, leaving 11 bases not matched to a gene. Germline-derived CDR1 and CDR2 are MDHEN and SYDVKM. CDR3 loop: CASSPPETSGGLETQYF. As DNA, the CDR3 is TGTGCCAGCAGCCCCCCGGAGACTAGCGGGGGGTTAGAGACCCAGTACTTC.

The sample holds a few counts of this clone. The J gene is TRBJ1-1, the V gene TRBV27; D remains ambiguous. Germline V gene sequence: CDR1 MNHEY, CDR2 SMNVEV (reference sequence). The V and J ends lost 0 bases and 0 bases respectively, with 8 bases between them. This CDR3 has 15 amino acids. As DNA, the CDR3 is TGTGCCAGCAGTTTATCGGTCGGGATGAACACTGAAGCTTTCTTT. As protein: CASSLSVGMNTEAFF.

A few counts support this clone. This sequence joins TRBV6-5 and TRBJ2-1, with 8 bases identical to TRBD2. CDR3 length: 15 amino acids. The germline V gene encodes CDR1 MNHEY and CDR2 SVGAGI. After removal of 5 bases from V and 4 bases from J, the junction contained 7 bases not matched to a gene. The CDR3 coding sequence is TGTGCCAGCAGTCTAGGACTAGCAGGGTACAATGAGCAGTTCTTC. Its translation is CASSLGLAGYNEQFF.

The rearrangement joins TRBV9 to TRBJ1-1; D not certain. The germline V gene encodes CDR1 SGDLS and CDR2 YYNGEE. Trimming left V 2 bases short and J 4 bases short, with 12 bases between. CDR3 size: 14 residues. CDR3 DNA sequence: TGTGCCAGCAGCGTCGGGAGCCTGGGCACTGAAGCTTTCTTT. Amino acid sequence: CASSVGSLGTEAFF.

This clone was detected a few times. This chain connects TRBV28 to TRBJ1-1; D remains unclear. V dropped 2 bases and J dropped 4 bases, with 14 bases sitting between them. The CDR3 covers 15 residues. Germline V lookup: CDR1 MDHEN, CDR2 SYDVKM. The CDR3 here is CASSLPSTGVTEAFF. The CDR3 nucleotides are TGTGCCAGCAGTTTACCTAGTACGGGAGTCACTGAAGCTTTCTTT.

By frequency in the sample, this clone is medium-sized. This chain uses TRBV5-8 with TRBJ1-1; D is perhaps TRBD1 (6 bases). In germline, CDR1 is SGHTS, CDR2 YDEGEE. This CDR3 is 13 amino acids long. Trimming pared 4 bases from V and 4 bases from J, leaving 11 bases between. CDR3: CASSQGWGTEAFF. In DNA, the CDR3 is TGTGCCAGCAGCCAGGGGTGGGGCACTGAAGCTTTCTTT.

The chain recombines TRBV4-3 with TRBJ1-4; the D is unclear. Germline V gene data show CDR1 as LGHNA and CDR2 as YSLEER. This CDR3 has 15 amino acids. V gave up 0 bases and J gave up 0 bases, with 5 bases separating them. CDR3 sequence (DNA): TGCGCCAGCAGCCAAGATGCCTCAACTAATGAAAAACTGTTTTTT. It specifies CASSQDASTNEKLFF.

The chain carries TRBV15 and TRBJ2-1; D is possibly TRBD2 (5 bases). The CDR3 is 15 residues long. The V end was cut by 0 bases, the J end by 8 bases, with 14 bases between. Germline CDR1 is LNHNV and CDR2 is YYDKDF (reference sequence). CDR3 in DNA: TGTGCCACCAGCAGAGAAGAGGGTCTCCGGGATGAGCAGTTCTTC. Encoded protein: CATSREEGLRDEQFF.

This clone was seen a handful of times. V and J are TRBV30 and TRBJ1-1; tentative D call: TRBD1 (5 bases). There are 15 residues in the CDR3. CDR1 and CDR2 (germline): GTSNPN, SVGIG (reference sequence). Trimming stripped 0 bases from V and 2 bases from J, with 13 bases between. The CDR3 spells CAWSVLGGDNTEAFF. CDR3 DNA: TGTGCCTGGAGTGTACTTGGAGGGGACAACACTGAAGCTTTCTTT.

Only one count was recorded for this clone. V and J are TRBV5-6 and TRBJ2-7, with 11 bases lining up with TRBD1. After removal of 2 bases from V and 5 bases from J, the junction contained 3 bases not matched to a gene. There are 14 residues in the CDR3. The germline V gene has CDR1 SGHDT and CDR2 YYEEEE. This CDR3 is CASSFGTGGNEQYF. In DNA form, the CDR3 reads TGTGCCAGCAGCTTCGGGACAGGGGGGAACGAGCAGTACTTC.

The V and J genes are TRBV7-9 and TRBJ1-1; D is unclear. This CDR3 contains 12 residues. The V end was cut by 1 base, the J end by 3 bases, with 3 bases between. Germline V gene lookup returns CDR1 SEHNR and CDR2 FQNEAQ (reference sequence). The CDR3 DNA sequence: TGTGCCAGCAGCTTAGAGGACACTGAAGCTTTCTTT. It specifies CASSLEDTEAFF.

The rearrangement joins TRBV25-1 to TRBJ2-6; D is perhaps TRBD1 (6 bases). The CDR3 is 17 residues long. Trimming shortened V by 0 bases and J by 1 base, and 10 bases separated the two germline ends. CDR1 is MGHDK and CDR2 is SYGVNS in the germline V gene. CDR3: CASSEYDRPSGANVLTF. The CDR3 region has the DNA TGTGCCAGCAGTGAATACGACAGGCCTTCTGGGGCCAACGTCCTGACTTTC.

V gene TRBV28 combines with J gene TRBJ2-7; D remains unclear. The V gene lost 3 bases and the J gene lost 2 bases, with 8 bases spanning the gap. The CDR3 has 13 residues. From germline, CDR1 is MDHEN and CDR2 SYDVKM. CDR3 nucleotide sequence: TGTGCCAGCAGTTTGGGCTTAACCTACGAGCAGTACGTC. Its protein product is CASSLGLTYEQYV.

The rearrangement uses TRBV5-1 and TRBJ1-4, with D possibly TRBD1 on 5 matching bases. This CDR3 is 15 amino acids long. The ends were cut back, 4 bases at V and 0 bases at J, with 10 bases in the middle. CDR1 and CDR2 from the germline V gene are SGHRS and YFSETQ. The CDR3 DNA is TGCGCCAGCAGCGTGGAACAGGCAACTAATGAAAAACTGTTTTTT. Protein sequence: CASSVEQATNEKLFF.

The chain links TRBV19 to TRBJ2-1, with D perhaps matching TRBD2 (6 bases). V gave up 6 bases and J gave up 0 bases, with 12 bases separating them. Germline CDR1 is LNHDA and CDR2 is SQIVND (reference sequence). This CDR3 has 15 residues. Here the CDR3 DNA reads TGTGCCAGTAGATGGGACTCCAACTCCTACAATGAGCAGTTCTTC. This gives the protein CASRWDSNSYNEQFF.

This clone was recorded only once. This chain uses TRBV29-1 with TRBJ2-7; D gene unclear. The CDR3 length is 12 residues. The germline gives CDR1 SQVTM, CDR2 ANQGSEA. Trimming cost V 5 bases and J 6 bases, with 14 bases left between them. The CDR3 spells CSVSQDAPEQYF. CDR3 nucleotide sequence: TGCAGCGTTTCTCAGGACGCGCCCGAGCAGTACTTC.

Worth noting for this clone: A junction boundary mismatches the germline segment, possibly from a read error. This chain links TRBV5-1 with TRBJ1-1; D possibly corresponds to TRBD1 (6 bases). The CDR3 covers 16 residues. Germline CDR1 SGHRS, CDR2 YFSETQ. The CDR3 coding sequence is TGCGCCAACAGCTCTGGACAGAGGGTTCGGTCCGCTGAAGCTTTCTTT. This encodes CANSSGQRVRSAEAFF. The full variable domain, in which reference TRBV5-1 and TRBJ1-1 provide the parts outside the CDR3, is KAGVTQTPRYLIKTRGQQVTLSCSPISGHRSVSWYQQTPGQGLQFLFEYFSETQRNKGNFPGRFSGRQFSNSRSEMNVSTLELGDSALYLCANSSGQRVRSAEAFFGQGTRLTVV.

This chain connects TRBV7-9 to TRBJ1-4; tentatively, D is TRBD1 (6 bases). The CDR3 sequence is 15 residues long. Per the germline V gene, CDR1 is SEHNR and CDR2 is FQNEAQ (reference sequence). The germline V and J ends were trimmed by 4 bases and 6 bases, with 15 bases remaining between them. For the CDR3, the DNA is TGTGCCAGCAGCTCCTATGAAGGGGGTGATGAAAAACTGTTTTTT. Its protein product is CASSSYEGGDEKLFF.

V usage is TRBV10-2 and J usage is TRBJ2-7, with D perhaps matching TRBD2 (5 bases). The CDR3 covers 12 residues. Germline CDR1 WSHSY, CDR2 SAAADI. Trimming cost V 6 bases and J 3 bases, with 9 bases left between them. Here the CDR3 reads CASSPGVYEQYV. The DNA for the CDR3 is TGCGCCAGCAGCCCCGGGGTCTACGAGCAGTACGTC.

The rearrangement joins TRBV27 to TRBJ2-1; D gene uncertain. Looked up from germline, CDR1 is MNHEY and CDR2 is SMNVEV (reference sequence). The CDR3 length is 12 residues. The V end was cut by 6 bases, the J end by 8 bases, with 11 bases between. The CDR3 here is CASSLFGDEQFF. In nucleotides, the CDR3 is TGTGCCAGCAGCCTGTTTGGCGATGAGCAGTTCTTC.

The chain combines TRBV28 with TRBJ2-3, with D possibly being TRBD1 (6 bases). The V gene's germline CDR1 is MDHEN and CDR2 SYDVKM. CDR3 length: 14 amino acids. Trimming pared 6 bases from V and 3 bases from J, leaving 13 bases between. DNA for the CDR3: TGTGCCAGCAGCCAGGGTAGGGGGACAGATACGCAGTATTTT. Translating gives CASSQGRGTDTQYF.